This T cell receptor beta chain was retrieved from a study of blood T cells in healthy people across ages. Researchers collected approximately 9.5 milliliters of peripheral blood from every single donor. Primers used in a second PCR of about 7 to 12 cycles were a sample-barcoded 5' primer and a J-beta primer mix. Via MiXCR, TCRdb re-called the 5' RACE reads, giving one row per CDR3 protein. The repertoire holds 1.8 million or so distinct CDR3 sequences, about two fifths seen once, with 23% in the top ten. This clonotype has more than one count but fewer than ten. Germline values: CDR1 SQVTM, CDR2 ANQGSEA. Trimming cost V 6 bases and J 4 bases, with 15 bases left between them. The CDR3 has 13 amino acids.

The clonotype comes from a human donor in good health. The chain employs TRBV29-1 and TRBJ1-2; the D gene is possibly TRBD1 (6 bases). The sequencing input was blood. The CDR3 reads CSVGLTGPYGYTF. DNA for the CDR3: TGCAGCGTCGGACTAACAGGGCCCTATGGCTACACCTTC.